The next 19 T cell receptor beta chains were all read from a single sample in a study of blood T cell repertoires in COVID-19. Clones were sequenced by immunoSEQ multiplex PCR, and TCRdb holds only the in-frame ones, with some missing. The sample carries 390,000 or so clones, nearly 90% recorded once. The source material was peripheral blood. The receptor set was obtained from a man aged 18 to 29 with active or convalescent COVID-19.

The chain uses TRBV4-1 and TRBJ2-7; D perhaps matches TRBD2 (6 bases). The V end lost 1 base, the J end lost 9 bases, and 22 bases lay between the germline ends. This CDR3 is built from 16 residues. The germline V gene encodes CDR1 MGHRA and CDR2 YSYEKL. CDR3 loop: CASSQGLGLEGLGQYF. CDR3 nucleotides: TGCGCCAGCAGCCAAGGTTTAGGCCTGGAGGGTCTTGGGCAGTACTTC.

The chain couples TRBV6-5 to TRBJ2-2, with D tentatively TRBD1 (6 bases). The length of the CDR3 is 14 residues. V lost 6 bases, J lost 0 bases, and 8 bases lay in between. CDR1 MNHEY and CDR2 SVGAGI come from the germline V gene. The CDR3 region is CASRRTANTGELFF. As DNA, the CDR3 is TGTGCCAGCAGGCGGACAGCGAACACCGGGGAGCTGTTTTTT.

The chain recombines TRBV3-1 (or the pseudogene TRBV3-2) with TRBJ2-1; 14 nucleotides agree with TRBD2. J lost 7 bases, V lost 2 bases, and 7 bases had no gene match. Germline CDR1 and CDR2: LGHDT and YNNKEL (reference sequence). The CDR3 runs 17 residues. The CDR3 nucleotides read TGTGCCAGCAGCCAATTGAGGCGACTAGCGGGGGGGAATGAGCAGTTCTTC. Translating it yields CASSQLRRLAGGNEQFF.

The V call is TRBV6-2 or TRBV6-3, the J call TRBJ1-1; D is uncertain. The germline V gene has CDR1 MNHEY and CDR2 SVGEGT. Trimming took 1 base from V and 1 from J, leaving 10 bases between them. The CDR3 contains 15 residues. The CDR3, as DNA: TGTGCCAGCAGTTACTTCCAGGAATCGAACACTGAAGCTTTCTTT. It encodes CASSYFQESNTEAFF.

The chain combines TRBV27 with TRBJ2-1; 9 bases fit TRBD2. The V gene end was trimmed by 2 bases and the J gene end by 0 bases; junction bases not matched to a gene: 14. CDR1 MNHEY and CDR2 SMNVEV come from the germline V gene (reference sequence). This CDR3 region has 20 residues. CDR3 sequence reads: CASSLEGLARIPSSYNEQFF. As DNA, the CDR3 is TGTGCCAGCAGTTTAGAGGGACTAGCCCGGATCCCTAGCTCCTACAATGAGCAGTTCTTC.

CDR3 sequence reads: CASSLPRTGGADTQYF. In DNA, the CDR3 is TGTGCCAGCAGCTTACCCAGGACAGGGGGAGCAGATACGCAGTATTTT. V is TRBV7-8 and J is TRBJ2-3, with 10 bases matching TRBD1. This CDR3 is built from 16 residues. Trimming took 2 bases from V and 4 from J; bases not matched to a gene: 6. CDR1 and CDR2 (germline): SGHVS, FQNEAQ.

The rearrangement links TRBV20-1 to TRBJ2-7, with TRBD1 matching 8 bases. The CDR3 runs to 14 residues. The V gene's germline CDR1 is DFQATT and CDR2 SNEGSKA (reference sequence). Trimming cost V 3 bases and J 4 bases; bases outside gene matches: 8. The CDR3 spells CSASSGQGAYEQYF. The CDR3 DNA is TGCAGTGCTAGTAGTGGGCAGGGGGCATACGAGCAGTACTTC.

The genes are TRBV7-9 and TRBJ2-1; 7 bases are a match to TRBD1. The germline V gene encodes CDR1 SEHNR and CDR2 FQNEAQ (reference sequence). CDR3 size: 16 residues. Losses at the gene ends were 5 bases for V and 4 bases for J; bases not matched to a gene: 11. The CDR3 bases are TGTGCCAGCAGCGCCACTTCGGGACAGACATACAATGAGCAGTTCTTC. Its translation: CASSATSGQTYNEQFF.

In its sample, this clone was seen many times. The chain couples TRBV30 to TRBJ2-1; a possible D gene is TRBD1 (6 bases). The ends were cut back, 8 bases at V and 2 bases at J, with 7 bases in the middle. Per the germline V gene, CDR1 is GTSNPN and CDR2 is SVGIG (reference sequence). The CDR3 is 11 residues long. The CDR3 here is CAGDTYNEQFF. CDR3 bases: TGTGCCGGGGACACCTACAATGAGCAGTTCTTC.

This clone came up once. This chain connects TRBV5-1 to TRBJ1-1; 8 nucleotides align to TRBD1. CDR1 SGHRS and CDR2 YFSETQ come from the germline V gene. J was trimmed by 1 base and V by 4 bases; bases with no gene match: 6. The CDR3 contains 15 residues. CDR3 sequence reads: CASSTGQGENTEAFF. As DNA, the CDR3 is TGCGCCAGCAGCACCGGACAGGGAGAGAACACTGAAGCTTTCTTT.

The rearrangement joins TRBV9 to TRBJ1-1; TRBD1 matches at 9 bases. V shed 4 bases and J 5 bases; nucleotides not matched to a gene: 12. Germline assignment: CDR1 SGDLS and CDR2 YYNGEE. The CDR3 spans 16 residues. This CDR3 is CASSLRTGAAGTEAFF. CDR3 nucleotide sequence: TGTGCCAGCAGCCTTCGGACAGGGGCGGCTGGGACTGAAGCTTTCTTT.

This clone was seen only once. The chain links TRBV5-1 to TRBJ1-1; 7 bases agree with TRBD1. CDR1 and CDR2 (germline): SGHRS, YFSETQ. J was trimmed by 7 bases and V by 0 bases; bases with no gene match: 21. The CDR3 covers 19 residues. The CDR3 nucleotides are TGCGCCAGCAGCTTGGACTTTACGTCTCCACAGGGGCCCAACCTTGAAGCTTTCTTT. The encoded protein is CASSLDFTSPQGPNLEAFF.

The rearrangement joins TRBV4-1 to TRBJ2-3; D not resolved. The germline V and J ends were trimmed by 4 bases and 0 bases, with 14 bases remaining between them. The CDR3 is made up of 16 amino acids. Germline loops: CDR1 MGHRA, CDR2 YSYEKL. CDR3 protein: CASSPRSIISTDTQYF. CDR3 DNA: TGCGCCAGCAGCCCCCGGTCCATCATTAGCACAGATACGCAGTATTTT.

This chain uses TRBV6-4 with TRBJ1-5, with 12 bases identical to TRBD1. The germline V gene encodes CDR1 MRHNA and CDR2 SNTAGT. Trimming at V came to 3 bases and at J to 2 bases, leaving 8 bases not matched to a gene. The CDR3 covers 18 residues. The CDR3 spells CASSDRDRGLVGNQPQHF. The CDR3 region has the DNA TGTGCCAGCAGTGATCGGGACAGGGGGCTAGTGGGCAATCAGCCCCAGCATTTT.

The chain carries TRBV25-1 and TRBJ1-3; weak D call: TRBD1 (5 bases). Germline V CDR1 and CDR2: MGHDK, SYGVNS. Between the trimmed V and J ends, which lost 5 bases and 4 bases, there was a span of 18 bases. This CDR3 is built from 16 residues. The CDR3, as DNA: TGTGCCAGCAGTACCAACGGGGGGTACGTGGGAAACACCATATATTTT. It specifies CASSTNGGYVGNTIYF.

The chain carries TRBV7-9 and TRBJ1-1, with TRBD1 matching over 8 bases. V shed 5 bases, J shed 1 base, and the junction held 6 bases outside the gene matches. Germline V gene lookup returns CDR1 SEHNR and CDR2 FQNEAQ (reference sequence). CDR3 length: 15 amino acids. The CDR3 sequence: CASSLKTGANTEAFF. In nucleotides, the CDR3 is TGTGCCAGCAGCCTAAAGACAGGGGCGAACACTGAAGCTTTCTTT.

The V gene is TRBV28, the J gene TRBJ2-5, with TRBD1 identical over 10 bases. The trim removed 6 bases at V and 4 bases at J, leaving 5 bases unmatched. Germline-derived CDR1 and CDR2 are MDHEN and SYDVKM. CDR3 length: 14 amino acids. The DNA for the CDR3 is TGTGCCAGCAGGACAGGGGGCGCCTCAGAGACCCAGTACTTC. Amino acids: CASRTGGASETQYF. Full variable domain (rest looked up from reference TRBV28 and TRBJ2-5): DVKVTQSSRYLVKRTGEKVFLECVQDMDHENMFWYRQDPGLGLRLIYFSYDVKMKEKGDIPEGYSVSREKKERFSLILESASTNQTSMYLCASRTGGASETQYFGPGTRLLVL.

This clone was seen once. V is TRBV19 and J is TRBJ2-5; D is perhaps TRBD2 (6 bases). The V and J ends lost 3 bases and 3 bases respectively, with 11 bases between them. The CDR3 consists of 14 residues. CDR1 and CDR2 (germline): LNHDA, SQIVND (reference sequence). The CDR3 loop reads CASSILGLEETQYF. As DNA, the CDR3 is TGTGCCAGTAGTATTTTGGGACTTGAAGAGACCCAGTACTTC.

The rearrangement uses TRBV18 and TRBJ2-2, with TRBD2 matching over 10 bases. The germline V gene encodes CDR1 KGHSH and CDR2 LQKENI. Losses at the gene ends were 6 bases for V and 4 bases for J; bases not matched to a gene: 8. There are 16 residues in the CDR3. DNA for the CDR3: TGTGCCAGCTCCCGAGCGTTAGCGGGAGGCACCGGGGAGCTGTTTTTT. Amino acid sequence: CASSRALAGGTGELFF.